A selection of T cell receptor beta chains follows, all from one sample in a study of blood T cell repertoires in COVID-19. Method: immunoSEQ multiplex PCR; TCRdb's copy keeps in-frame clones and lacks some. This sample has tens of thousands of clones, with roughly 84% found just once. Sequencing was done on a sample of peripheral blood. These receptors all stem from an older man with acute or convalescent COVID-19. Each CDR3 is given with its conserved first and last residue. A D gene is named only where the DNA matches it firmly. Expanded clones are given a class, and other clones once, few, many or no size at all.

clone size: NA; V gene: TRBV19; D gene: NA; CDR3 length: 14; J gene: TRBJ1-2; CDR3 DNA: TGTGCCAGTACTGGGGGCCCCACAAACTATGGCTACACCTTC; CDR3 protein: CASTGGPTNYGYTF
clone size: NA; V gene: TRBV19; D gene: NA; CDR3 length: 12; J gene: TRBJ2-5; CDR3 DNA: TGTGCCAGTAGTTTGGCCAGCGGGACCCAGTACTTC; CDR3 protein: CASSLASGTQYF
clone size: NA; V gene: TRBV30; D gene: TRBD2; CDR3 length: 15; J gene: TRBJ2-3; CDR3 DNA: TGTGCCTCTGCCCTGACTAGCTCTAGCACAGATACGCAGTATTTT; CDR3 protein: CASALTSSSTDTQYF
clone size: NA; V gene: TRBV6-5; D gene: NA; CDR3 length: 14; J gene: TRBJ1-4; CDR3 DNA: TGTGCCAGCAGGCCAGGGGTGGCTAATGAAAAACTGTTTTTT; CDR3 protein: CASRPGVANEKLFF
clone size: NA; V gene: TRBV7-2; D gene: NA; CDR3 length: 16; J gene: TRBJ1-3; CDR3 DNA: TGTGCCAGCAGCACTGGGGGCGGGTCCTCTGGAAACACCATATATTTT; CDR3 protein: CASSTGGGSSGNTIYF
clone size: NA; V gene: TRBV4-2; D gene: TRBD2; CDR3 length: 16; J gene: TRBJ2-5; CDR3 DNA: TGTGCCAGCAGCCAAGTCTCCCCTAGCGGTGGGGAGACCCAGTACTTC; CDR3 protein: CASSQVSPSGGETQYF
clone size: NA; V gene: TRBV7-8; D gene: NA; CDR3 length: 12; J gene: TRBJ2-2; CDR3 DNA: TGTGCCAGCAGCCCCCGTACCGGGGAGCTGTTTTTT; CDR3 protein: CASSPRTGELFF
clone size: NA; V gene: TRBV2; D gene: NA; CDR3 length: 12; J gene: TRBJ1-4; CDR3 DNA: TGTGCCAGCAGGCAGGGGAATGAAAAACTGTTTTTT; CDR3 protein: CASRQGNEKLFF
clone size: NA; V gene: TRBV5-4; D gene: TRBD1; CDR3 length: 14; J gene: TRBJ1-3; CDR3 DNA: TGTGCCAGCAGCTGGACAGGGGAGGGAAACACCATATATTTT; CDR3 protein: CASSWTGEGNTIYF
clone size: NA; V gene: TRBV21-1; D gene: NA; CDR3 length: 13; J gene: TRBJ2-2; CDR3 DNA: TGTGCCAGCAGCAAAGGCGCCGGCGGGGAGCTGTTTTTT; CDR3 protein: CASSKGAGGELFF
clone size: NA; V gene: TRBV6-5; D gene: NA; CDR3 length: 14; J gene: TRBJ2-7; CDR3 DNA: TGTGCCAGCAGCCCCCTGGACAGAACCTACGAGCAGTACTTC; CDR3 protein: CASSPLDRTYEQYF
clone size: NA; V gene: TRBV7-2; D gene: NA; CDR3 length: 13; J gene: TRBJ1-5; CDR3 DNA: TGTGCCAGCAGCTCAGTGAACAATCAGCCCCAGCATTTT; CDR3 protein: CASSSVNNQPQHF
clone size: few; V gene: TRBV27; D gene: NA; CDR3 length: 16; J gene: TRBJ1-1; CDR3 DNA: TGTGCCAGCATAAAGGACTTCTGGGGATTGAACACTGAAGCTTTCTTT; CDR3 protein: CASIKDFWGLNTEAFF
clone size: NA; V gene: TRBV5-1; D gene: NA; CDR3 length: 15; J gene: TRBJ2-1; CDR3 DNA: TGCGCCAGCAGCTGGGCATCCGGGACCTACAATGAGCAGTTCTTC; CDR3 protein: CASSWASGTYNEQFF
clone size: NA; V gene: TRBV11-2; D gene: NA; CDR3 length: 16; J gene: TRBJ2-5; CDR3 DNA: TGTGCCAGCAGCTTAAGTTTCTTCGGGGAGATGGAGACCCAGTACTTC; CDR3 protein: CASSLSFFGEMETQYF
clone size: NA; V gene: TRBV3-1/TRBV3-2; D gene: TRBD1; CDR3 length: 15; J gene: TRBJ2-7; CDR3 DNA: TGTGCCAGCAGCTTTCACGGGACAGCGTCCTACGAGCAGTACTTC; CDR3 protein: CASSFHGTASYEQYF
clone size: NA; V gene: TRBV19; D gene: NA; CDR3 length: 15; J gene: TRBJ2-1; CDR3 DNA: TGTGCCAGTCAGTCAGGGTCTAGTTCCTACAATGAGCAGTTCTTC; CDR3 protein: CASQSGSSSYNEQFF
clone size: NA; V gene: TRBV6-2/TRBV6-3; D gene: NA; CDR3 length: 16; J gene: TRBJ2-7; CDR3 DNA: TGTGCCAGCAGTTTAAATGGGGGCCCCCGCCACTACGAGCAGTACTTC; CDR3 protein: CASSLNGGPRHYEQYF
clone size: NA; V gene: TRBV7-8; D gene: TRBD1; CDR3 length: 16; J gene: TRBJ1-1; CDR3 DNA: TGTGCCAGCAGCCCAACTAACAGGGGGCGGAACACTGAAGCTTTCTTT; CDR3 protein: CASSPTNRGRNTEAFF
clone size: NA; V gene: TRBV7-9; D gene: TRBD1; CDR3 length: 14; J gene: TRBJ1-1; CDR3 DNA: TGTGCCAGCAGCAACCCGGGACAGGGCACTGAAGCTTTCTTT; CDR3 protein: CASSNPGQGTEAFF
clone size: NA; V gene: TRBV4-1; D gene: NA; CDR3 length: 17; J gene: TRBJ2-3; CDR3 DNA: TGCGCCAGCAGCCAAGGAAGTTGGTTTACTAGCACAGATACGCAGTATTTT; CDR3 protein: CASSQGSWFTSTDTQYF
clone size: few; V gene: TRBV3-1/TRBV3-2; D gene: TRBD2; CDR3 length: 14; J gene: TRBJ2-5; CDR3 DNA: TGTGCCAGCAGCCAAGTGGCTAGCGGGGAGACCCAGTACTTC; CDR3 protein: CASSQVASGETQYF